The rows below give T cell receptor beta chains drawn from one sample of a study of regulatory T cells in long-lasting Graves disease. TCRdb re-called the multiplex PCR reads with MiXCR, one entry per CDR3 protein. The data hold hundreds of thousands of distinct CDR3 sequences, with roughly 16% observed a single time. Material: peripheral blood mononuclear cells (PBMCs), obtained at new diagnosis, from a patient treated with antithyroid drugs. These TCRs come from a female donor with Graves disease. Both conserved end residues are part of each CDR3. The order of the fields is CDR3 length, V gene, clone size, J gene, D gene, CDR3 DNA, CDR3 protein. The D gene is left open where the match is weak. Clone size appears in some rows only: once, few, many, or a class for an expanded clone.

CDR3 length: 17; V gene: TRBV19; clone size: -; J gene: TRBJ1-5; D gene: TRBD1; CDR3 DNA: TGTGCCAGTAGTCCAGGGGGTTCCAAGGTCGGCAATCAGCCCCAGCATTTT; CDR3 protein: CASSPGGSKVGNQPQHF
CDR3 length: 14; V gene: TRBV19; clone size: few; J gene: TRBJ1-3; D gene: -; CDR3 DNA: TGTGCCAGTAGTATACCGGGGACTGGAAACACCATATATTTT; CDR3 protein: CASSIPGTGNTIYF
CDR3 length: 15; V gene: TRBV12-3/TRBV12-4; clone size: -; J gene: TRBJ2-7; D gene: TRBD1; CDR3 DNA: TGTGCCAGCAGGGGGGGGGACAGGGAGCAATACGAGCAGTACTTC; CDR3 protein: CASRGGDREQYEQYF
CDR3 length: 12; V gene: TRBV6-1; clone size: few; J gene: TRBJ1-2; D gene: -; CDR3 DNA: TGTGCCAGCAGCTGGGGGGGGCTTGGCTACACCTTC; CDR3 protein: CASSWGGLGYTF
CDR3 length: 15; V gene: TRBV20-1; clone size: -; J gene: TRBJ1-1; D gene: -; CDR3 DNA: TGCAGTGCTAGAGATCCTATGGGCAGATTTTATGAAGCTTTCTTT; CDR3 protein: CSARDPMGRFYEAFF
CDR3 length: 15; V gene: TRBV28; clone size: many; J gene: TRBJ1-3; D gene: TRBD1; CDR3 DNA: TGTGCCAGCACCCAGGACAGGACCTCTGGAAACACCATATATTTT; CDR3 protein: CASTQDRTSGNTIYF
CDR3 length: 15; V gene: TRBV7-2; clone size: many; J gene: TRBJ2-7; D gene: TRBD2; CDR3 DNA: TGTGCCAGCAGCCGACTAGCGGGGGGAAGCTACGAGCAGTACTTC; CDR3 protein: CASSRLAGGSYEQYF
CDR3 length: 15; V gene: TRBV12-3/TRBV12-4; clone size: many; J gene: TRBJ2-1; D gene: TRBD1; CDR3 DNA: TGTGCCAGCAGCAGACAGGGGGCCCTATACAATGAGCAGTTCTTC; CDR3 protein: CASSRQGALYNEQFF
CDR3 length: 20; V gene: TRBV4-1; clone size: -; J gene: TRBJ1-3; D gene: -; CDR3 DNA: TGCGCCAGCAGCCACTTTATCTTGGGGGACTATCGCAGCTCTGGAAACACCATATATTTT; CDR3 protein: CASSHFILGDYRSSGNTIYF
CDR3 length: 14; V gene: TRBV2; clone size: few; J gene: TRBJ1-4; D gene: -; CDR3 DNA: TGTGCCAGCACCCAGGCTTCAACTAATGAAAAACTGTTTTTT; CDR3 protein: CASTQASTNEKLFF
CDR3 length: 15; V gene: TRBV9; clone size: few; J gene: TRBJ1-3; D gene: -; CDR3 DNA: TGTGCCAGCAGCGTTTCGACAGCTACTGGAAACACCATATATTTT; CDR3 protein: CASSVSTATGNTIYF
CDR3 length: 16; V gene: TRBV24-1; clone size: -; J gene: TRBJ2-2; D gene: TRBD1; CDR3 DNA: TGTGCCACCAGTGACCAGGACAGGGGATACACCGGGGAGCTGTTTTTT; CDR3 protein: CATSDQDRGYTGELFF
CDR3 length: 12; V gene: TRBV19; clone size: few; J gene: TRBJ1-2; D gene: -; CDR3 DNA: TGTGCCAGTAGGAAGGGGCTGGATGGCTACACCTTC; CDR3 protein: CASRKGLDGYTF
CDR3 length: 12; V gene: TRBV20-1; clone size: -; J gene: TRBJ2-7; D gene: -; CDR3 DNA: TGCAGTGCTACCGCCTTACCCTACGAGCAGTACTTC; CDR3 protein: CSATALPYEQYF
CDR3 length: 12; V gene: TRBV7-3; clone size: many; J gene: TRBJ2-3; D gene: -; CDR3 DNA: TGTGCCAGCAGCTTAGTTGATGATACGCAGTATTTT; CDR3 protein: CASSLVDDTQYF
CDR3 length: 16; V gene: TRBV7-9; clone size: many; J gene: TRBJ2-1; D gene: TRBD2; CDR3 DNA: TGTGCCAGCAAGATATCTCTAGCGGGGTCCTACAATGAGCAGTTCTTC; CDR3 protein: CASKISLAGSYNEQFF
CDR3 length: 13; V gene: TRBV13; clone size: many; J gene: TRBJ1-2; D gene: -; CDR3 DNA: TGTGCCAGCAGCTTATTTTCAGAGGGCACCTACACCTTC; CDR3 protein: CASSLFSEGTYTF
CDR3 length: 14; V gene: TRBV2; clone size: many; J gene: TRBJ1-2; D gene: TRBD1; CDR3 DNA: TGTGCCAGCAGATCCGGGACAGGGCACTATGGCTACACCTTC; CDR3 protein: CASRSGTGHYGYTF
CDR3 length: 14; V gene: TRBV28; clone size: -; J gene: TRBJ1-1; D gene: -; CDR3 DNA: TGTGCCAGCAGTTTAGGATACAGGGTTTCTGAAGCTTTCTTT; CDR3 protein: CASSLGYRVSEAFF
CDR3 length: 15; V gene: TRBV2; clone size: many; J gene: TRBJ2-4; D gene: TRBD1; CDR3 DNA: TGTGCCAGCAGTCCCCGGGACAGGGCCAAAAACATTCAGTACTTC; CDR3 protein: CASSPRDRAKNIQYF
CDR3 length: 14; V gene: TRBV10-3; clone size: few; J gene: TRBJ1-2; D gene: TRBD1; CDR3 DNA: TGTGCCATCAGTGAAGACAGGGGAAACTATGGCTACACCTTC; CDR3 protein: CAISEDRGNYGYTF
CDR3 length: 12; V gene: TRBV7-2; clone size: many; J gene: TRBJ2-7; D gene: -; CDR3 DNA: TGTGCCAGCAGCTTAGGTGGGGTTGAGCAGTACTTC; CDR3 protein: CASSLGGVEQYF
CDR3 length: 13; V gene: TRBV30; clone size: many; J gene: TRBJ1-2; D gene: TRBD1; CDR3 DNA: TGTGCCTGGAGTGTAAGTAGGACAGGTCGCTACACCTTC; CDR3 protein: CAWSVSRTGRYTF
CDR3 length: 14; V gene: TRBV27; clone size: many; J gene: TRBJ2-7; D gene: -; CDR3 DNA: TGTGCCAGCAGTTTAAAGCCAACCTCCTACGAGCAGTACTTC; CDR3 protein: CASSLKPTSYEQYF
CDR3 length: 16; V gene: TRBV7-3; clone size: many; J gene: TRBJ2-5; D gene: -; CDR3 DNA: TGTGCCAGCAGCTCACCCAGTGGCGGGAAGGGAGAGACCCAGTACTTC; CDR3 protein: CASSSPSGGKGETQYF
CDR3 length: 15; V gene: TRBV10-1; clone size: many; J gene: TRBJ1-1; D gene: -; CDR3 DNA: TGCGCCAGCAGATGGCCCGTCCTCGGCAACACTGAAGCTTTCTTT; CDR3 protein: CASRWPVLGNTEAFF
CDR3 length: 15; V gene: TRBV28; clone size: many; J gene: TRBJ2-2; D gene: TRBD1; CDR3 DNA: TGTGCCAGCAGTTCCTGGACAGGGGTCGCCGGGGAGCTGTTTTTT; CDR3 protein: CASSSWTGVAGELFF
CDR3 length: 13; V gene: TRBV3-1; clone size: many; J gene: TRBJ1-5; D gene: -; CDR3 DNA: TGTGCCAGCAGCCCACAGGGCGATCAGCCCCAGCATTTT; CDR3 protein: CASSPQGDQPQHF
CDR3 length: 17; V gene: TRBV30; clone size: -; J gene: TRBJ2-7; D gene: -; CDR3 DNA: TGTGCCTGGAGTGTAAGGAATTCAGGCTGTCCCCTCTCCGAGCAGTACTTC; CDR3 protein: CAWSVRNSGCPLSEQYF
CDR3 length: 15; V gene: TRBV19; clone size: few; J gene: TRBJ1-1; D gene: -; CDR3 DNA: TGTGCCAGTAGTATTGAGGGACATCCGAACACTGAAGCTTTCTTT; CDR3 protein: CASSIEGHPNTEAFF
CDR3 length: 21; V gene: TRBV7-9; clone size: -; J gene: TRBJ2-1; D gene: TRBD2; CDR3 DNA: TGTGCCAGCAGCTTAACGCCGGGACTAGCGGGAGGAGGAAATTTTTACAATGAGCAGTTCTTC; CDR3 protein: CASSLTPGLAGGGNFYNEQFF
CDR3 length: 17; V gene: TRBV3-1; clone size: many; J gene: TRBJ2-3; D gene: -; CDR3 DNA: TGTGCCAGCAGCCAATTTGAAACGGATAGCGTGGCAGATACGCAGTATTTT; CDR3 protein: CASSQFETDSVADTQYF
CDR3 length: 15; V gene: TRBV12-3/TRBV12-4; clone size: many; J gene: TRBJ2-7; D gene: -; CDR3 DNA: TGTGCCAGCAGTCCCAATGACAGGTTCTCCTACGAGCAGTACTTC; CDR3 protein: CASSPNDRFSYEQYF
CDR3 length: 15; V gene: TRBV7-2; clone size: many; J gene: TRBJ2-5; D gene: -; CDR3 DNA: TGTGCCAGCAGCTTATCGGGGATGGCCTTGGAGACCCAGTACTTC; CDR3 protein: CASSLSGMALETQYF
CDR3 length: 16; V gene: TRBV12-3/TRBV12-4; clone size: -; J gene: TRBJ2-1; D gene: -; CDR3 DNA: TGTGCCAGCAGTTTAAAGCTTTCCCCCTCCTACAATGAGCAGTTCTTC; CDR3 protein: CASSLKLSPSYNEQFF
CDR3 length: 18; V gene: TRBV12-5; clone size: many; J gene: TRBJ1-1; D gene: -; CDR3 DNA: TGTGCTAGTGGTTTCCCTTTGGCCGCTTACCCTGTAAACACTGAAGCTTTCTTT; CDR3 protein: CASGFPLAAYPVNTEAFF
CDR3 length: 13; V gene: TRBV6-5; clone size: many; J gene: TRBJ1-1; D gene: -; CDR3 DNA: TGTGCCAGCAGTTACCGCAGGAACACTGAAGCTTTCTTT; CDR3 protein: CASSYRRNTEAFF
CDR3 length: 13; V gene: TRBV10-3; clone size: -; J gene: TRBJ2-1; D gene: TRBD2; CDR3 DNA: TGTGCCATCGCCAGCGGGGGGTTCGATGAGCAGTTCTTC; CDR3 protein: CAIASGGFDEQFF
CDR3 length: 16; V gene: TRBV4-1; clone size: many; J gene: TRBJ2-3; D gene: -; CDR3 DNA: TGCGCCAGCAGCCAAGTCTTGCAGATACCCACAGATACGCAGTATTTT; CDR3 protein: CASSQVLQIPTDTQYF
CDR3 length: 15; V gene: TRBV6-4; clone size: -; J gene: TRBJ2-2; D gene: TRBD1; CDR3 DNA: TGTGCCAGCAGTGACTCCGACAGGGGGGCCGGGGAGCTGTTTTTT; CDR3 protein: CASSDSDRGAGELFF
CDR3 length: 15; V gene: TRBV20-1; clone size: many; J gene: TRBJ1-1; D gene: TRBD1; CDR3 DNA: TGCAGTGCTAGATTTCCGGGACAGGCTCTCTATGAAGCTTTCTTT; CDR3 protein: CSARFPGQALYEAFF
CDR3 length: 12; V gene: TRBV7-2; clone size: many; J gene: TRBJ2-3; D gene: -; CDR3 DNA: TGTGCCAGCAGCACCACGGGGGATACGCAGTATTTT; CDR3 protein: CASSTTGDTQYF
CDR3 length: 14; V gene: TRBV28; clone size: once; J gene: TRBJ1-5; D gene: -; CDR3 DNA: TGTGCCAGCAACCCCGGAGGTGCCAATCAACCCCAGCATTTT; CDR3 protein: CASNPGGANQPQHF
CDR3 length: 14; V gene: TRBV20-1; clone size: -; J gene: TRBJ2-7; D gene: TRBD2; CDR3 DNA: TGCAGTGCTAGAGAACTAGCGGGAGTGGGAGAGCAGTACTTC; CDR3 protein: CSARELAGVGEQYF
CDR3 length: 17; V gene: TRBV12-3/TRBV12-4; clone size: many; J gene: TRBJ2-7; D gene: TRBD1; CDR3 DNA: TGTGCCAGCAGTTCGTCCCCCGGACAGGGGGCTTTGTACGAGCAGTACTTC; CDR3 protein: CASSSSPGQGALYEQYF
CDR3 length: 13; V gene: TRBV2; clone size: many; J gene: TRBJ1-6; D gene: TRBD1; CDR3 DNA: TGTGCCAGCGCGGGCAGGGGGGATTCACCCCTCCACTTT; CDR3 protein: CASAGRGDSPLHF
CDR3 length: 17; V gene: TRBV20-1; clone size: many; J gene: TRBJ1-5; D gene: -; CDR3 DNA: TGCAGTGCTAGGGGGAAAAGGGGGGCGCTGGGCAATCAGCCCCAGCATTTT; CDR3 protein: CSARGKRGALGNQPQHF